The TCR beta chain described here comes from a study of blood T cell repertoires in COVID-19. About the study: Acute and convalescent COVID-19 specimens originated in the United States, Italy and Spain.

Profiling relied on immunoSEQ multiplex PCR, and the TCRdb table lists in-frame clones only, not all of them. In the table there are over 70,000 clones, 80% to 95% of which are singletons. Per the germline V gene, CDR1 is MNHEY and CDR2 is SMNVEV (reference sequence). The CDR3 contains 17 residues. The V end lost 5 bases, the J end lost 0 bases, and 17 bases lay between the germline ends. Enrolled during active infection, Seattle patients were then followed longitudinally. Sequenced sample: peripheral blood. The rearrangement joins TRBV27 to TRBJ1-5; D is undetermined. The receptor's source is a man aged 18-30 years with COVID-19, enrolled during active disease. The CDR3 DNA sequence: TGTGCCAGCAGTCCCTCGGCCGGAGACCATAGCAATCAGCCCCAGCATTTT. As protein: CASSPSAGDHSNQPQHF.